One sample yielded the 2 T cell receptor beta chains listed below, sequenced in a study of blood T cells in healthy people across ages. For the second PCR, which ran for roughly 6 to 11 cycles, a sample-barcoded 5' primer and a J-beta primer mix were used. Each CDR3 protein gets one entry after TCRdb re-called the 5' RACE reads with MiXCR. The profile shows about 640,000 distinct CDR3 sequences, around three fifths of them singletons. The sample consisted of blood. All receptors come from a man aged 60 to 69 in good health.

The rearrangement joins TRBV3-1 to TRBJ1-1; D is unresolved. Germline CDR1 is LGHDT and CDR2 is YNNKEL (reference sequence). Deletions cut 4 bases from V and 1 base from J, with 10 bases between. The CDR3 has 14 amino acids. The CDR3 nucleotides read TGTGCCAGCAGCCGTTCCAGTAGGAACACTGAAGCTTTCTTT. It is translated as CASSRSSRNTEAFF.

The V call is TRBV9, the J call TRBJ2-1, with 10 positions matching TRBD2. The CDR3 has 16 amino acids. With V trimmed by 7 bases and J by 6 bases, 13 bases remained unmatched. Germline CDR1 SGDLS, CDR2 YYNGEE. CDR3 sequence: CASPLELAGRGNEQFF. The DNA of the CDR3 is TGTGCCAGCCCCCTTGAACTAGCGGGGAGGGGCAATGAGCAGTTCTTC.